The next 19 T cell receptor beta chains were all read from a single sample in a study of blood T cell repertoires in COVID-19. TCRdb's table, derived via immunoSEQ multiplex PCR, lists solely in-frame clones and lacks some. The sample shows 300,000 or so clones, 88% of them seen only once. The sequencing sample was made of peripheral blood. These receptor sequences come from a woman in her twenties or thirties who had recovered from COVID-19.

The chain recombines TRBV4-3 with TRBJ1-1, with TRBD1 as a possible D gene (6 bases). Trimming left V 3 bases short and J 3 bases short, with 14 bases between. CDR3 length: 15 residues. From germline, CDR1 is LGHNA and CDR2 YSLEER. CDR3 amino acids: CASSQTDRGDTEAFF. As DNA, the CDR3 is TGCGCCAGCAGCCAGACGGACAGAGGGGACACTGAAGCTTTCTTT.

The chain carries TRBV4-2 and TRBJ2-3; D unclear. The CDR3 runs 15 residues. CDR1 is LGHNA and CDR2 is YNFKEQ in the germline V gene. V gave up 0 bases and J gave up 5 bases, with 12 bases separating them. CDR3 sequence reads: CASSQDRRKEDTQYF. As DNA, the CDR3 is TGTGCCAGCAGCCAAGATCGGCGGAAGGAAGATACGCAGTATTTT.

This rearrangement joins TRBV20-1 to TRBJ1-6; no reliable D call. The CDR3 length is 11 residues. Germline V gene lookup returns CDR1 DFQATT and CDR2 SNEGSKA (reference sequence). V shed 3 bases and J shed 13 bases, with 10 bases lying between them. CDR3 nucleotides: TGCAGTGCTAGCCTGTTGAGTCCCCTCCACTTT. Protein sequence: CSASLLSPLHF.

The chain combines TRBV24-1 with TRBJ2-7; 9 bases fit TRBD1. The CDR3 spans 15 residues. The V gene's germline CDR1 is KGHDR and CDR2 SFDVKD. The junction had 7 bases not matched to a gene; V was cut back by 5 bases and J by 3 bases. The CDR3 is CATSAGQDRGYEQYF. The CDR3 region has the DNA TGTGCCACCAGTGCGGGCCAGGACAGGGGCTACGAGCAGTACTTC.

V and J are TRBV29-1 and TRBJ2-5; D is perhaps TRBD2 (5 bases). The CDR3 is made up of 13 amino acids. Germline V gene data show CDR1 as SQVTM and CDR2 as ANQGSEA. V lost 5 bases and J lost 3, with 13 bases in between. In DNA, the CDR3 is TGCAGCGTTTCCGGGAAGAGTAAAGAGACCCAGTACTTC. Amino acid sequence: CSVSGKSKETQYF.

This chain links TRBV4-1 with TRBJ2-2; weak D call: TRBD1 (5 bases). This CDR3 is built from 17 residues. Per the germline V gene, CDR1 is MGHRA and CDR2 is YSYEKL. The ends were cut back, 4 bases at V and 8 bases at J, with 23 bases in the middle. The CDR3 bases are TGCGCCAGCAGCCCAGGGCCAGCGTTCCTTGAATTGGGGGAGCTGTTTTTT. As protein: CASSPGPAFLELGELFF.

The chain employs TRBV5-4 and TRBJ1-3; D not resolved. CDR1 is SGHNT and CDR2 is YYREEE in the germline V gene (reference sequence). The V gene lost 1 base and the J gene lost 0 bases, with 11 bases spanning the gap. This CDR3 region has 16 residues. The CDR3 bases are TGTGCCAGCAGCTTGTTGGGAGGGTTCTCTGGAAACACCATATATTTT. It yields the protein CASSLLGGFSGNTIYF. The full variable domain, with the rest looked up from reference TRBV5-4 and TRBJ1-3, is ETGVTQSPTHLIKTRGQQVTLRCSSQSGHNTVSWYQQALGQGPQFIFQYYREEENGRGNFPPRFSGLQFPNYSSELNVNALELDDSALYLCASSLLGGFSGNTIYFGEGSWLTVV.

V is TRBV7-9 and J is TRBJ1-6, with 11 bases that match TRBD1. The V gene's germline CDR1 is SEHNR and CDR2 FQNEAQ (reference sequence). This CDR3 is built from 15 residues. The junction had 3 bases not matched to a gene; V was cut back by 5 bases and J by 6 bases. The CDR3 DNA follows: TGTGCCAGCAGCGGACAGGGGGCGTTTAATTCACCCCTCCACTTT. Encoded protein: CASSGQGAFNSPLHF.

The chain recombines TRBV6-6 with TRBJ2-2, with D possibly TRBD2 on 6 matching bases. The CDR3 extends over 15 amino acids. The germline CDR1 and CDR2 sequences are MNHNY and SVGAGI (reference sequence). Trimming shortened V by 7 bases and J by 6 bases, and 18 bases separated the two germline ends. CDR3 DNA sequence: TGTGCCAGCAAATTACGAGAGGGAGGCGCCGGGGAGCTGTTTTTT. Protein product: CASKLREGGAGELFF.

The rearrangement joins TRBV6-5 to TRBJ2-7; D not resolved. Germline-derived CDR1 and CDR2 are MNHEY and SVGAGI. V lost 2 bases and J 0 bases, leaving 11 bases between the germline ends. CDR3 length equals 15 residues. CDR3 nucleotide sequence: TGTGCCAGCAGTTACGTCCAGGCGAGCTCCTACGAGCAGTACTTC. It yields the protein CASSYVQASSYEQYF.

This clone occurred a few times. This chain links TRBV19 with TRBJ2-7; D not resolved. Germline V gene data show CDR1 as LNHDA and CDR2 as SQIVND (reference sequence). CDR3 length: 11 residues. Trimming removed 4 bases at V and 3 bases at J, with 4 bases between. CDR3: CASSTGYEQYF. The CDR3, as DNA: TGTGCCAGTAGTACCGGCTACGAGCAGTACTTC.

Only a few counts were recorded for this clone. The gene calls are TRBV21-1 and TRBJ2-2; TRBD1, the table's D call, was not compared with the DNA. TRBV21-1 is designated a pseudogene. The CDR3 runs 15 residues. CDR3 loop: CASIVRGGDTGELFF. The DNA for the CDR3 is TGTGCCAGCATCGTTCGAGGGGGTGACACCGGGGAGCTGTTTTTT.

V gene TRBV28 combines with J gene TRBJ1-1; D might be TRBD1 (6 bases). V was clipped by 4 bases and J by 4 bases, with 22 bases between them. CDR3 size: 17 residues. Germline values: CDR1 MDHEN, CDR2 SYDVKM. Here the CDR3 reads CASSSFGAGRGGTEAFF. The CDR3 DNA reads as TGTGCCAGCAGTTCATTCGGGGCGGGCAGGGGTGGCACTGAAGCTTTCTTT. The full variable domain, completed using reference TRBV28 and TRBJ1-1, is DVKVTQSSRYLVKRTGEKVFLECVQDMDHENMFWYRQDPGLGLRLIYFSYDVKMKEKGDIPEGYSVSREKKERFSLILESASTNQTSMYLCASSSFGAGRGGTEAFFGQGTRLTVV.

Written as DNA, the CDR3 is TGCGCCAGCAGCACGGGACAGCGCCGTGAAAAACTGTTTTTT. It translates to CASSTGQRREKLFF. The chain has TRBV4-1 and TRBJ1-4; TRBD1 agrees at 7 bases. Losses at the gene ends were 5 bases for V and 7 bases for J; bases not matched to a gene: 7. Germline CDR1 is MGHRA and CDR2 is YSYEKL. This CDR3 contains 14 residues.

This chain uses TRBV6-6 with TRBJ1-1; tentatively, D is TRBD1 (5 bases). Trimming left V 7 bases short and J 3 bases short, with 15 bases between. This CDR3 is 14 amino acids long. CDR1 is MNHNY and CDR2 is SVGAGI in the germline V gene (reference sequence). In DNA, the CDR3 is TGTGCCAGCACCACCAGGGCGGCTTACACTGAAGCTTTCTTT. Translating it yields CASTTRAAYTEAFF.

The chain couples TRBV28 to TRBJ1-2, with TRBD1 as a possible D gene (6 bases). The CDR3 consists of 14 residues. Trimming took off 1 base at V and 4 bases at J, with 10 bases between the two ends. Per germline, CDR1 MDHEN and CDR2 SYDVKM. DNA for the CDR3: TGTGCCAGCAGTTTATACGGGGGGCTCTATGGCTACACCTTC. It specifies CASSLYGGLYGYTF.

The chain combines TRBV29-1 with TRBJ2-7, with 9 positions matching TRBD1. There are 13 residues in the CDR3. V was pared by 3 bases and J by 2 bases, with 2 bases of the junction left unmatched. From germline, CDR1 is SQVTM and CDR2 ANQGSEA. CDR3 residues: CSVDGTGPYEQYF. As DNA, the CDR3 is TGCAGCGTTGATGGGACAGGGCCCTACGAGCAGTACTTC.

CDR3 nucleotides: TGTGCCAGCAGTTCAAGGACTAGCCAAGCCACAGATACGCAGTATTTT. Its protein product is CASSSRTSQATDTQYF. The chain couples TRBV28 to TRBJ2-3, with 8 nucleotides matching TRBD2. The CDR3 consists of 16 residues. In germline, CDR1 is MDHEN, CDR2 SYDVKM. V lost 4 bases to trimming and J lost 2 bases; unmatched junction nucleotides: 8.

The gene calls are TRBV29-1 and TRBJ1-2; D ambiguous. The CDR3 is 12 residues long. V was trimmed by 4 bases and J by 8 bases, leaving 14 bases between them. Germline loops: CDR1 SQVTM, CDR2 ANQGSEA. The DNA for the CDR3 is TGCAGCGTTGTCTGGGAATCGGGGGGCTACACCTTC. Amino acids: CSVVWESGGYTF.